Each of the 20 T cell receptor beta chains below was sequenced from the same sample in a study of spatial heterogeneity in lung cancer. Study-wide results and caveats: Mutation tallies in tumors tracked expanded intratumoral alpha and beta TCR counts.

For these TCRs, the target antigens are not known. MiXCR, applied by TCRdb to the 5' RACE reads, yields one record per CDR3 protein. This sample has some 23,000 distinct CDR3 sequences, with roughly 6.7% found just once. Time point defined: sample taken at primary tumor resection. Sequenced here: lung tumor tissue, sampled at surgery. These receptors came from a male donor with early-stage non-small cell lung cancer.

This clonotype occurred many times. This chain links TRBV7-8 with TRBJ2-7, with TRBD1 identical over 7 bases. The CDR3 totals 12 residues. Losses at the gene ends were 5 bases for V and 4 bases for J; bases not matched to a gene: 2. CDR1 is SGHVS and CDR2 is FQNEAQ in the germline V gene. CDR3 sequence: CASSEDRYEQYF. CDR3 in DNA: TGTGCCAGCAGCGAGGACAGGTACGAGCAGTACTTC.

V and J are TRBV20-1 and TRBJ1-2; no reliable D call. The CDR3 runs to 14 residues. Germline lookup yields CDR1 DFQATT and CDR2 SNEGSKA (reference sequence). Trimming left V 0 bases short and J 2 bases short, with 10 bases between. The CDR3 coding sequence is TGCAGTGCTAGAGATAACCCCAGAAACTATGGCTACACCTTC. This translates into CSARDNPRNYGYTF.

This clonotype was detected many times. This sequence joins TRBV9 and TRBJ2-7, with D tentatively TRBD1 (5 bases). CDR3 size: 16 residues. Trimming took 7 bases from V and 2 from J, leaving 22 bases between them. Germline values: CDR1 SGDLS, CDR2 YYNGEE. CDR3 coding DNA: TGTGCCAGCCCTTTTGAACAGACCAGGGAAACCTACGAGCAGTACTTC. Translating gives CASPFEQTRETYEQYF.

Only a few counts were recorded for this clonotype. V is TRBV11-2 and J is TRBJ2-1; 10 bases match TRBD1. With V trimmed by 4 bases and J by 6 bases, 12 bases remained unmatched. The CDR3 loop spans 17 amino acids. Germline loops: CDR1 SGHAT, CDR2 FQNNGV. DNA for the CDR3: TGTGCCAGCAGCTCCCTGTCCGGGACAGGGGCAAGCAATGAGCAGTTCTTC. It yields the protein CASSSLSGTGASNEQFF.

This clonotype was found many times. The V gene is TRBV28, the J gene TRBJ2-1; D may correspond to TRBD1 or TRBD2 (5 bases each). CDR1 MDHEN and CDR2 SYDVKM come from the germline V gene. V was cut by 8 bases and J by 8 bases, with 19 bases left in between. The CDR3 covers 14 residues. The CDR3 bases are TGTGCCAGCGAGAGAGGGGTCGGGGACGATGAGCAGTTCTTC. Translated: CASERGVGDDEQFF.

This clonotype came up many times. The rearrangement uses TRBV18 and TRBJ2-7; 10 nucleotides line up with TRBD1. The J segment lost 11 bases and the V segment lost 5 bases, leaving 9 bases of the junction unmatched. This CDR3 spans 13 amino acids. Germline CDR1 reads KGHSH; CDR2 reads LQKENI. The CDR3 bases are TGTGCCAGCTCAAGAACAGAGGGACAGGGGAAGTACTTC. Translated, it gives CASSRTEGQGKYF.

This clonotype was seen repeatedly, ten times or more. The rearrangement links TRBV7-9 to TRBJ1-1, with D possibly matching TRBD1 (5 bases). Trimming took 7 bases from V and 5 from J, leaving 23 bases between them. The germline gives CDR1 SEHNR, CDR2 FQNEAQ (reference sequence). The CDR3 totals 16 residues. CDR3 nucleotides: TGTGCCAGCAACCTTATGGGGTCCGGGACGAGTACTGAAGCTTTCTTT. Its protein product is CASNLMGSGTSTEAFF. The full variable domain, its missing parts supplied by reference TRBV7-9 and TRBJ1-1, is DTGVSQNPRHKITKRGQNVTFRCDPISEHNRLYWYRQTLGQGPEFLTYFQNEAQLEKSRLLSDRFSAERPKGSFSTLEIQRTEQGDSAMYLCASNLMGSGTSTEAFFGQGTRLTVV.

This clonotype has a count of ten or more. The CDR3 sequence is CASSLEHSTDTQYF. Written as DNA, the CDR3 is TGCGCCAGCAGCTTGGAGCATTCCACAGATACGCAGTATTTT. V usage is TRBV5-1 and J usage is TRBJ2-3; no definite D call. The CDR3 is made up of 14 amino acids. Germline assignment: CDR1 SGHRS and CDR2 YFSETQ. V was trimmed by 0 bases and J by 2 bases, leaving 7 bases between them. Combining the CDR3 with reference TRBV5-1 and TRBJ2-3 gives the whole variable domain KAGVTQTPRYLIKTRGQQVTLSCSPISGHRSVSWYQQTPGQGLQFLFEYFSETQRNKGNFPGRFSGRQFSNSRSEMNVSTLELGDSALYLCASSLEHSTDTQYFGPGTRLTVL.

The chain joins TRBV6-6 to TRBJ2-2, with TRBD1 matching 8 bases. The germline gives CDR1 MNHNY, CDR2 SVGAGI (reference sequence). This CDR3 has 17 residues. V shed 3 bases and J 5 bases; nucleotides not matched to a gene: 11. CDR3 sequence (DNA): TGTGCCAGCAGTTATCTACCGGGACAGGTGTCGACCGGGGAGCTGTTTTTT. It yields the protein CASSYLPGQVSTGELFF.

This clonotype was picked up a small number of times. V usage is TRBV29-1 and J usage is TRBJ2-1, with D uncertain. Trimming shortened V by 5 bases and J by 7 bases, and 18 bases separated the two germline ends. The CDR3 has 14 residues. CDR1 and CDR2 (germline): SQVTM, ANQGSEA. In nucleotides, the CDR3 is TGCAGCGTTTTGGGCCAGTCCCAGGAGAATGAGCAGTTCTTC. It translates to CSVLGQSQENEQFF.

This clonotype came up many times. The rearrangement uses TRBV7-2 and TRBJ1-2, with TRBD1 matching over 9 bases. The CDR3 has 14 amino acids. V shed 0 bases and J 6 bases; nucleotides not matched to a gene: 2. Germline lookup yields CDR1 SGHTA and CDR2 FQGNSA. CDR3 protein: CASSLADRGDGYTF. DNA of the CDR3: TGTGCCAGCAGCTTAGCCGACAGGGGGGATGGCTACACCTTC.

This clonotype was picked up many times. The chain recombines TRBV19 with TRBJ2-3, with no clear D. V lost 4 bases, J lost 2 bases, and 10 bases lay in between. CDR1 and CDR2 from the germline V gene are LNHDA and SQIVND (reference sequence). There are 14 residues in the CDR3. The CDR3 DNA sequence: TGTGCCAGTAGTAAAGAACAGCCCACAGATACGCAGTATTTT. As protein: CASSKEQPTDTQYF. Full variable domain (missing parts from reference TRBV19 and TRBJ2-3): DGGITQSPKYLFRKEGQNVTLSCEQNLNHDAMYWYRQDPGQGLRLIYYSQIVNDFQKGDIAEGYSVSREKKESFPLTVTSAQKNPTAFYLCASSKEQPTDTQYFGPGTRLTVL.

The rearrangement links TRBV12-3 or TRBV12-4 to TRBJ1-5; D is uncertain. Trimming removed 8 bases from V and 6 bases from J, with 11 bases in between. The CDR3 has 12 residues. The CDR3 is CASGQQFQPQHF. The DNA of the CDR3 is TGTGCCAGCGGTCAGCAATTTCAGCCCCAGCATTTT.

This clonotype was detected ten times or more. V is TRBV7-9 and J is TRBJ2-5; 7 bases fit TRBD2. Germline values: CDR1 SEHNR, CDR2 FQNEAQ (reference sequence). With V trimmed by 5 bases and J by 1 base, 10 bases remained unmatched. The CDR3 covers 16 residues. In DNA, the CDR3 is TGTGCCAGCAGCGGACGCATATTAGCGGGCCAAGAGACCCAGTACTTC. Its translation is CASSGRILAGQETQYF.

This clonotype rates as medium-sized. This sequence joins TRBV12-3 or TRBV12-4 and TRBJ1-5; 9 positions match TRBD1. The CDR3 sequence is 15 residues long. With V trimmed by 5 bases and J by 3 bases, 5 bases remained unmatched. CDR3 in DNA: TGTGCCAGCAGTCCCGGGACAGGGTACAATCAGCCCCAGCATTTT. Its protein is CASSPGTGYNQPQHF.

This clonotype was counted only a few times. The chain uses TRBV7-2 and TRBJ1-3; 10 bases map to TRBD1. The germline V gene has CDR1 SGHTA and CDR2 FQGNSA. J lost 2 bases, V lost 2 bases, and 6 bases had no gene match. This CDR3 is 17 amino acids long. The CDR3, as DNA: TGTGCCAGCAGCTTATTGGCAGGACAGGGGGCTGGAAACACCATATATTTT. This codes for CASSLLAGQGAGNTIYF.

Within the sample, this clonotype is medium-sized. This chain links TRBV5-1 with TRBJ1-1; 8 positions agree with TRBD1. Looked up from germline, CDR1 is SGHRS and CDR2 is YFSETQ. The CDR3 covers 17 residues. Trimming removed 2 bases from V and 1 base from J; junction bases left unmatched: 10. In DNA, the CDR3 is TGCGCCAGCAGCTTTCAGGGGGCAGATGCATGGAACACTGAAGCTTTCTTT. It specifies CASSFQGADAWNTEAFF.

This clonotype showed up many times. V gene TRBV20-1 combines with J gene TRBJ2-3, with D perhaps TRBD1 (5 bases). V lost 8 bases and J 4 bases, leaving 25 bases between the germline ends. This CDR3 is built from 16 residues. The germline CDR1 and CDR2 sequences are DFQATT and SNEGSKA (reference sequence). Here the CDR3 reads CSPLPTDSRLADTQYF. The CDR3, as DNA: TGCAGTCCATTACCGACAGATTCAAGGTTGGCAGATACGCAGTATTTT.

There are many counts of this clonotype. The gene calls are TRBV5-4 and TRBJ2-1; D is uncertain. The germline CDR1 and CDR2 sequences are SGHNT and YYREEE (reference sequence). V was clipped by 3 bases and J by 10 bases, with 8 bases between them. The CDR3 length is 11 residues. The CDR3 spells CASSSRWEQFF. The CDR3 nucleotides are TGTGCCAGCAGCTCCCGTTGGGAGCAGTTCTTC.

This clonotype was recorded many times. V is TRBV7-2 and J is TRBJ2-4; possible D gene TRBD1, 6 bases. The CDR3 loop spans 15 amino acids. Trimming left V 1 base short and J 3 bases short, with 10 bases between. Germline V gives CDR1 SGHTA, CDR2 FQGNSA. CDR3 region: CASSLETGRKNIQYF. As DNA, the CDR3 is TGTGCCAGCAGCTTAGAGACAGGTCGCAAAAACATTCAGTACTTC. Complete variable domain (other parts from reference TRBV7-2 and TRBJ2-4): GAGVSQSPSNKVTEKGKDVELRCDPISGHTALYWYRQSLGQGLEFLIYFQGNSAPDKSGLPSDRFSAERTGGSVSTLTIQRTQQEDSAVYLCASSLETGRKNIQYFGAGTRLSVL.